The present T cell receptor beta chain was sequenced within a study of spatial heterogeneity in lung cancer. Study overall: Every unique TCR and UMI combination, on average, appeared more than ten times in raw reads.

Individually, TCR cDNA molecules were each labelled with a unique molecular identifier. TCRdb reprocessed the 5' RACE reads with MiXCR, giving one entry per CDR3 protein. The data contain fewer than 950 distinct CDR3 sequences, roughly 16% of them singletons. This clonotype is judged large (0.1 to 1%). The target antigen is unknown. This beta chain was picked up by a library intended for alpha chains and is off target, so its count carries little meaning. Findings and limits, study-wide: Detection of ubiquitous tumor TCRs in blood was higher at resection than follow-up.

Time point meaning: sample taken at primary tumor resection. Extraction of whole RNA from tumor, nontumor lung or frozen PBMC preceded unsorted sequencing. Germline trimming cut 10 bases from V and 1 base from J; bases unmatched to any gene: 9. The CDR3 contains 14 residues. Germline-derived CDR1 and CDR2 are SNHLY and FYNNEI. The sample was PBMCs, taken at surgery. The chain recombines TRBV2 with TRBJ2-5; TRBD2 agrees at 7 bases. The sequence derives from a male donor with early-stage non-small cell lung cancer. The CDR3 sequence is CATSLGGGQETQYF. In DNA form, the CDR3 reads TGTGCCACATCATTGGGGGGGGGCCAAGAGACCCAGTACTTC. The complete variable domain, with remaining parts taken from reference TRBV2 and TRBJ2-5, reads EPEVTQTPSHQVTQMGQEVILRCVPISNHLYFYWYRQILGQKVEFLVSFYNNEISEKSEIFDDQFSVERPDGSNFTLKIRSTKLEDSAMYFCATSLGGGQETQYFGPGTRLLVL.